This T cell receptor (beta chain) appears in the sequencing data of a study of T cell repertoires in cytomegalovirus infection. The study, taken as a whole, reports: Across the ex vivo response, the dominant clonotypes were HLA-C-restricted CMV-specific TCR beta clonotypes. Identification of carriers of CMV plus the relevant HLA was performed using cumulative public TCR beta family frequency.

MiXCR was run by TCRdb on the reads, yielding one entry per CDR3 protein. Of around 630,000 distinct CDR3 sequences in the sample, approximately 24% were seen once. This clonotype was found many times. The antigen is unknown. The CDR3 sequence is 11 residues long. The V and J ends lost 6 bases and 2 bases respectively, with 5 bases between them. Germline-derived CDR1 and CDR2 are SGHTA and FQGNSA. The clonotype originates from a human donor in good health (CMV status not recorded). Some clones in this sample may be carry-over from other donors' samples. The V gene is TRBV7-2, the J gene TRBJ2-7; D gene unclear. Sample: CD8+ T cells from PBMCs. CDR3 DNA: TGTGCCAGCAGGGACGCCTACGAGCAGTACTTC. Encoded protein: CASRDAYEQYF.